The 19 T cell receptor beta chains reported below all come from one sample, sequenced in a study of CD4+ T cells in melanoma. Sequencing was performed with immunoSEQ multiplex PCR; in TCRdb, only in-frame clones are kept and a portion is missing. The data contain 110,000 to 150,000 clones, roughly 91% of them singletons. The receptor source for this set is a human donor with melanoma.

The genes are TRBV19 and TRBJ1-2; no clear D gene. CDR1 and CDR2 (germline): LNHDA, SQIVND (reference sequence). V lost 0 bases and J lost 4, with 9 bases in between. This CDR3 is 14 amino acids long. The CDR3 coding sequence is TGTGCCAGTAGTATAGATCCGGTTATCTATGGCTACACCTTC. Protein sequence: CASSIDPVIYGYTF.

The chain couples TRBV18 to TRBJ1-2; TRBD1 is a possible D gene (5 bases). This CDR3 is 16 amino acids long. V lost 3 bases and J 3 bases, leaving 17 bases between the germline ends. Germline-derived CDR1 and CDR2 are KGHSH and LQKENI. CDR3 sequence: CASSPGGAERDYGYTF. The CDR3 bases are TGTGCCAGCTCACCGGGTGGGGCTGAACGGGACTATGGCTACACCTTC. Full variable domain (rest looked up from reference TRBV18 and TRBJ1-2): NAGVMQNPRHLVRRRGQEARLRCSPMKGHSHVYWYRQLPEEGLKFMVYLQKENIIDESGMPKERFSAEFPKEGPSILRIQQVVRGDSAAYFCASSPGGAERDYGYTFGSGTRLTVV.

The genes are TRBV5-6 and TRBJ1-5, with a possible D match to TRBD1 (6 bases). From germline, CDR1 is SGHDT and CDR2 YYEEEE. V lost 4 bases to trimming and J lost 1 base, with 12 bases between them. The CDR3 has 15 residues. CDR3 in DNA: TGTGCCAGCAGCAGAGGACAGAACAGCAATCAGCCCCAGCATTTT. Translating gives CASSRGQNSNQPQHF. The full variable domain, its missing parts supplied by reference TRBV5-6 and TRBJ1-5, is DAGVTQSPTHLIKTRGQQVTLRCSPKSGHDTVSWYQQALGQGPQFIFQYYEEEERQRGNFPDRFSGHQFPNYSSELNVNALLLGDSALYLCASSRGQNSNQPQHFGDGTRLSIL.

This chain connects TRBV5-1 to TRBJ2-3; a possible D gene is TRBD2 (6 bases). The CDR3 spans 15 residues. Per the germline V gene, CDR1 is SGHRS and CDR2 is YFSETQ. Trimming shortened V by 4 bases and J by 2 bases, and 14 bases separated the two germline ends. CDR3 DNA: TGCGCCAGCAGCGCGGCGGGATTACACACAGATACGCAGTATTTT. This sequence encodes CASSAAGLHTDTQYF.

The chain joins TRBV11-2 to TRBJ2-4; 8 bases align to TRBD2. The germline CDR1 and CDR2 sequences are SGHAT and FQNNGV. V lost 0 bases and J lost 10; bases outside the gene matches: 2. The CDR3 runs 13 residues. The CDR3 protein is CASSLDRGGIQYF. The DNA for the CDR3 is TGTGCCAGCAGCTTAGATCGGGGGGGAATTCAGTACTTC.

J is TRBJ2-5 and V is TRBV2; a weak D match, TRBD2 (5 bases). Trimming cost V 2 bases and J 1 base, with 11 bases left between them. This CDR3 spans 15 amino acids. Looked up from germline, CDR1 is SNHLY and CDR2 is FYNNEI. The CDR3 loop reads CASSESSGSQETQYF. The CDR3 DNA follows: TGTGCCAGCAGTGAATCTTCGGGGAGCCAAGAGACCCAGTACTTC.

The genes are TRBV9 and TRBJ1-2; D is undetermined. Trimming shortened V by 5 bases and J by 8 bases, and 19 bases separated the two germline ends. CDR1 is SGDLS and CDR2 is YYNGEE in the germline V gene. The CDR3 runs 14 residues. The DNA of the CDR3 is TGTGCCAGCAGGACGGGGAAGTTCGAGGGAGGCTACACCTTC. Translation: CASRTGKFEGGYTF.

This chain joins TRBV2 and TRBJ1-1, with a weak D call TRBD1 (5 bases). CDR1 and CDR2 from the germline V gene are SNHLY and FYNNEI. The CDR3 loop spans 14 amino acids. The V end was cut by 8 bases, the J end by 1 base, with 14 bases between. The CDR3 nucleotides are TGTGCCAGCTCGGGGGTCTCTGGGAACACTGAAGCTTTCTTT. It translates to CASSGVSGNTEAFF.

The J gene is TRBJ1-2, the V gene TRBV10-3, with D unclear. The CDR3 totals 16 residues. V lost 0 bases and J 5 bases, leaving 16 bases between the germline ends. Per the germline V gene, CDR1 is ENHRY and CDR2 is SYGVKD. The CDR3: CAISESNLPTYYGYTF. In DNA form, the CDR3 reads TGTGCCATCAGTGAGTCGAACCTCCCAACGTATTATGGCTACACCTTC.

The gene calls are TRBV2 and TRBJ1-1; D remains unclear. V gave up 6 bases and J gave up 2 bases, with 13 bases separating them. CDR3 length equals 14 residues. Germline CDR1 is SNHLY and CDR2 is FYNNEI. The CDR3 DNA reads TGTGCCAGCAGCATTGACGGAGTCAACACTGAAGCTTTCTTT. This sequence encodes CASSIDGVNTEAFF.

The J gene is TRBJ2-7, the V gene TRBV28; no clear D gene. This CDR3 spans 13 amino acids. Germline CDR1 MDHEN, CDR2 SYDVKM. With 10 bases removed from V and 5 bases from J, the gap between germline ends came to 18 bases. As DNA, the CDR3 is TGTGCCACGCTTGGCGGCATTTCCCACGAGCAGTACTTC. Translation: CATLGGISHEQYF.

This CDR3 is CASSSPGENTEAFF. CDR3 nucleotide sequence: TGTGCCAGCAGCTCCCCAGGGGAGAACACTGAAGCTTTCTTT. The rearrangement uses TRBV6-5 and TRBJ1-1; perhaps TRBD1 as D (6 bases). This CDR3 is 14 amino acids long. Germline V gene sequence: CDR1 MNHEY, CDR2 SVGAGI. Trimming removed 6 bases at V and 1 base at J, with 12 bases between.

The chain uses TRBV10-3 and TRBJ2-1; the D gene is possibly TRBD2 (5 bases). The CDR3 covers 14 residues. Trimming cost V 4 bases and J 8 bases, with 15 bases left between them. Germline-derived CDR1 and CDR2 are ENHRY and SYGVKD. CDR3 nucleotide sequence: TGTGCCATCAGTGGTAGCGTCTCTGACGATGAGCAGTTCTTC. Its protein is CAISGSVSDDEQFF.

The chain carries TRBV29-1 and TRBJ1-2, with a tentative D call TRBD1 (5 bases). The CDR3 runs 11 residues. Between the trimmed V and J ends, which lost 2 bases and 4 bases, there was a span of 5 bases. Per the germline V gene, CDR1 is SQVTM and CDR2 is ANQGSEA. CDR3 protein: CSVEQGYGYTF. The DNA for the CDR3 is TGCAGCGTTGAACAGGGCTATGGCTACACCTTC. The complete variable domain, with remaining parts taken from reference TRBV29-1 and TRBJ1-2, reads SAVISQKPSRDICQRGTSLTIQCQVDSQVTMMFWYRQQPGQSLTLIATANQGSEATYESGFVIDKFPISRPNLTFSTLTVSNMSPEDSSIYLCSVEQGYGYTFGSGTRLTVV.

The CDR3 loop is CASSASLAGEIYEQYF. CDR3 sequence (DNA): TGTGCCAGCAGCGCCTCACTAGCGGGGGAGATATACGAGCAGTACTTC. This sequence joins TRBV13 and TRBJ2-7; 11 nucleotides align to TRBD2. The CDR3 covers 16 residues. Trimming took 5 bases from V and 4 from J; bases not matched to a gene: 10. CDR1 and CDR2 (germline): PRHDT, FYEKMQ (reference sequence).

The rearrangement joins TRBV4-2 to TRBJ1-5; D remains ambiguous. Trimming removed 0 bases from V and 7 bases from J, with 7 bases in between. The CDR3 extends over 13 amino acids. In germline, CDR1 is LGHNA, CDR2 YNFKEQ. The CDR3: CASSQDQAQPQHF. The CDR3, as DNA: TGTGCCAGCAGCCAAGATCAAGCGCAGCCCCAGCATTTT.

The chain couples TRBV6-1 to TRBJ2-7, with D unclear. Trimming pared 4 bases from V and 2 bases from J, leaving 3 bases between. The V gene's germline CDR1 is MNHNS and CDR2 SASEGT. The CDR3 is made up of 11 amino acids. The CDR3 region has the DNA TGTGCCAGCAGTGGACCCTACGAGCAGTACTTC. Its protein is CASSGPYEQYF.

The chain's CDR3 is CASSVGAGGNEKLFF. Here the CDR3 DNA reads TGTGCCAGCAGCGTAGGCGCAGGGGGTAATGAAAAACTGTTTTTT. V and J are TRBV9 and TRBJ1-4; 7 bases are a match to TRBD1. The ends lost 0 bases at V and 4 bases at J; junction bases unmatched: 3. Germline CDR1 SGDLS, CDR2 YYNGEE. The CDR3 totals 15 residues.

The CDR3 sequence: CASSLVRRFGGPSTEQYF. The DNA for the CDR3 is TGTGCCAGCAGCTTAGTGAGGCGGTTCGGCGGGCCCTCTACGGAGCAGTACTTC. V usage is TRBV7-2 and J usage is TRBJ2-7, with D possibly matching TRBD2 (5 bases). This CDR3 has 18 amino acids. The V gene lost 1 base and the J gene lost 7 bases, with 26 bases spanning the gap. CDR1 and CDR2 from the germline V gene are SGHTA and FQGNSA.